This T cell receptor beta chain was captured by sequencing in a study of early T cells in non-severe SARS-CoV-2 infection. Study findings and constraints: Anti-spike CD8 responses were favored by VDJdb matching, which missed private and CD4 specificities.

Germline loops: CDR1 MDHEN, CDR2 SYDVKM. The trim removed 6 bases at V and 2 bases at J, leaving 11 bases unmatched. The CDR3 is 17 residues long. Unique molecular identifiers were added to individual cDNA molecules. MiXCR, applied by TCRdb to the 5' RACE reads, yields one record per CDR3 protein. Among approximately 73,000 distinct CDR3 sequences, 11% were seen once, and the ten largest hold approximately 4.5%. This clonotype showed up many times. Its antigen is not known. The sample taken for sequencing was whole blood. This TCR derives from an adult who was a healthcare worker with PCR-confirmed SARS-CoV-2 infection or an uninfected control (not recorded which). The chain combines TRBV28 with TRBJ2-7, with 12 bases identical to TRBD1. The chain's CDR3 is CASSQGTGGGLTYEQYF. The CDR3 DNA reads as TGTGCCAGCAGCCAGGGGACAGGGGGCGGCTTAACCTACGAGCAGTACTTC.